Listed here are 23 T cell receptor beta chains from one sample, sequenced in a study of shared clonotypes between healthy human individuals. Libraries were prepared by immunoSEQ multiplex PCR; TCRdb keeps only in-frame clonotypes and omits some of them. The sample lists about 560,000 clones; around 78% were seen once. The sample comprised PBMCs. These receptors were taken from a woman aged 35 to 49 in good health. Some clones in this sample may be carry-over from other donors' samples.

The J gene is TRBJ1-5, the V gene TRBV7-2, with 9 nucleotides matching TRBD1. Germline V CDR1 and CDR2: SGHTA, FQGNSA. The CDR3 runs to 14 residues. Unmatched junction bases numbered 3, after V lost 5 bases and J lost 4 bases. In nucleotides, the CDR3 is TGTGCCAGCAGCGGGACAGGGTGGAATCAGCCCCAGCATTTT. Its translation: CASSGTGWNQPQHF.

V is TRBV5-1 and J is TRBJ1-3; D is perhaps TRBD1 (5 bases). V lost 2 bases to trimming and J lost 0 bases, with 6 bases between them. This CDR3 contains 14 residues. Germline CDR1 and CDR2: SGHRS and YFSETQ. The CDR3 loop reads CASSLQASGNTIYF. The DNA for the CDR3 is TGCGCCAGCAGCTTACAGGCCTCTGGAAACACCATATATTTT.

This clone has only one observation. This chain uses TRBV2 with TRBJ1-3; TRBD1 is a possible D gene (5 bases). The CDR3 totals 17 residues. Trimming shortened V by 2 bases and J by 0 bases, and 14 bases separated the two germline ends. CDR1 and CDR2 (germline): SNHLY, FYNNEI. The CDR3 region is CASSERAARASGNTIYF. Here the CDR3 DNA reads TGTGCCAGCAGTGAAAGGGCCGCCAGGGCCTCTGGAAACACCATATATTTT.

A few counts support this clone. This is likely an artifact of a read error, given a far larger clone one base away. Different DNA sequences within this sample yield the same CDR3. The chain uses TRBV25-1 and TRBJ2-1; 10 bases are shared with TRBD2. Germline V gives CDR1 MGHDK, CDR2 SYGVNS. V shed 3 bases and J 4 bases; nucleotides not matched to a gene: 6. The CDR3 is 16 amino acids. CDR3 coding DNA: TGTGCCAGCAGTGAGGGAGCGGGAGGGTGGTACAATGAGCAGTTCTTC. Translated: CASSEGAGGWYNEQFF.

CDR3 residues: CSVEDLPYQRFRPEAFF. The CDR3 coding sequence is TGCAGCGTTGAAGACCTACCCTACCAGAGGTTTAGGCCTGAAGCTTTCTTT. V is TRBV29-1 and J is TRBJ1-1, with D unclear. Germline V gene sequence: CDR1 SQVTM, CDR2 ANQGSEA. The CDR3 has 17 amino acids. V was clipped by 0 bases and J by 6 bases, with 23 bases between them.

CDR3 nucleotide sequence: TGTGCCACCGAGGGGCCGGGTGGGATCGGGGAGCTGTTTTTT. Its protein product is CATEGPGGIGELFF. The chain has TRBV28 and TRBJ2-2; TRBD1 or TRBD2 may be the D gene (5 bases each). The CDR3 totals 14 residues. Trimming left V 10 bases short and J 7 bases short, with 19 bases between. CDR1 and CDR2 (germline): MDHEN, SYDVKM.

The J gene is TRBJ1-1, the V gene TRBV6-1; D not certain. Per germline, CDR1 MNHNS and CDR2 SASEGT. V lost 0 bases and J lost 3, with 11 bases in between. This CDR3 spans 15 amino acids. The CDR3 here is CASSEAGPKHTEAFF. The CDR3 DNA sequence: TGTGCCAGCAGTGAAGCAGGCCCCAAGCACACTGAAGCTTTCTTT.

This rearrangement joins TRBV7-2 to TRBJ2-1, with TRBD1 identical over 11 bases. Germline V gene data show CDR1 as SGHTA and CDR2 as FQGNSA. V lost 0 bases to trimming and J lost 9 bases; unmatched junction nucleotides: 4. CDR3 length: 15 amino acids. The CDR3 DNA reads as TGTGCCAGCAGCTTAGCCGGGACAGGGGGAGGTGAGCAGTTCTTC. Translating gives CASSLAGTGGGEQFF.

The chain has TRBV7-3 and TRBJ2-3; no clear D gene. The CDR3 runs to 13 residues. V lost 5 bases to trimming and J lost 6 bases, with 12 bases between them. CDR1 is SGHTA and CDR2 is FQGTGA in the germline V gene. Here the CDR3 reads CASSRNLGDTQYF. The CDR3 coding sequence is TGTGCCAGCAGCCGTAATCTAGGGGATACGCAGTATTTT. Filled out from reference TRBV7-3 and TRBJ2-3, the complete variable domain reads GAGVSQTPSNKVTEKGKYVELRCDPISGHTALYWYRQSLGQGPEFLIYFQGTGAADDSGLPNDRFFAVRPEGSVSTLKIQRTERGDSAVYLCASSRNLGDTQYFGPGTRLTVL.

A few counts support this clone. V and J are TRBV15 and TRBJ2-3; 7 bases are shared with TRBD2. With 5 bases clipped from V and 2 bases from J, the junction kept 10 bases outside the gene matches. Germline V lookup: CDR1 LNHNV, CDR2 YYDKDF (reference sequence). The CDR3 runs 16 residues. The CDR3 coding sequence is TGTGCCACCAGCGGGGGGGAACACGCCGTCACAGATACGCAGTATTTT. The encoded protein is CATSGGEHAVTDTQYF.

This clone was picked up one time. The chain couples TRBV4-3 to TRBJ1-4; a possible D gene is TRBD1 (5 bases). This CDR3 has 16 residues. With 0 bases removed from V and 7 bases from J, the gap between germline ends came to 15 bases. Germline CDR1 and CDR2: LGHNA and YSLEER. CDR3 in amino acids: CASSQDLSPGGEKLFF. The CDR3, as DNA: TGCGCCAGCAGCCAAGATTTGAGCCCCGGGGGTGAAAAACTGTTTTTT.

The chain couples TRBV6-4 to TRBJ2-1; D remains ambiguous. The V and J ends lost 0 bases and 3 bases respectively, with 12 bases between them. This CDR3 is built from 16 residues. Germline CDR1 MRHNA, CDR2 SNTAGT. CDR3 amino acids: CASSDSSKVGYNEQFF. CDR3 DNA sequence: TGTGCCAGCAGTGACTCGAGCAAAGTAGGCTACAATGAGCAGTTCTTC.

The chain links TRBV9 to TRBJ2-3, with TRBD1 as a possible D gene (5 bases). The V end was cut by 3 bases, the J end by 8 bases, with 19 bases between. There are 15 residues in the CDR3. CDR1 SGDLS and CDR2 YYNGEE come from the germline V gene. The CDR3 nucleotides read TGTGCCAGCAGCGAGGGGCAGGGTGTTTTGGGTACGCAGTATTTT. It translates to CASSEGQGVLGTQYF.

The rearrangement links TRBV5-1 to TRBJ2-2; 13 bases are a match to TRBD2. V dropped 2 bases and J dropped 6; count of bases not matched to a gene: 4. This CDR3 comprises 16 residues. CDR1 is SGHRS, CDR2 YFSETQ, per germline. CDR3: CASSFLGLAGAGELFF. The CDR3 region has the DNA TGCGCCAGCAGCTTTCTCGGACTAGCGGGGGCCGGGGAGCTGTTTTTT.

The rearrangement uses TRBV19 and TRBJ1-5; a weak D match, TRBD1 (5 bases). Per the germline V gene, CDR1 is LNHDA and CDR2 is SQIVND (reference sequence). Trimming cost V 3 bases and J 0 bases, with 12 bases left between them. This CDR3 region has 16 residues. CDR3 in DNA: TGTGCCAGTAGTATCCGGGGCGATGTTAGCAATCAGCCCCAGCATTTT. Translated, it gives CASSIRGDVSNQPQHF.

This chain connects TRBV2 to TRBJ2-3; possibly TRBD1 or TRBD2 for D (5 bases each). The CDR3 is 16 amino acids. Trimming stripped 1 base from V and 1 base from J, with 12 bases between. The germline gives CDR1 SNHLY, CDR2 FYNNEI. CDR3: CASSEGGSHGTDTQYF. The CDR3 coding sequence is TGTGCCAGCAGTGAAGGGGGGAGTCATGGCACAGATACGCAGTATTTT.

The V and J genes are TRBV27 and TRBJ2-1, with TRBD2 matching over 13 bases. The CDR3 contains 18 residues. V was pared by 1 base and J by 5 bases, with 8 bases of the junction left unmatched. Germline CDR1 is MNHEY and CDR2 is SMNVEV (reference sequence). This chain's CDR3 is CASSLFPPGTSGNNEQFF. The CDR3 DNA follows: TGTGCCAGCAGTTTATTCCCGCCCGGGACTAGCGGGAACAATGAGCAGTTCTTC.

The rearrangement joins TRBV7-9 to TRBJ2-5; 10 bases agree with TRBD2. CDR3 length: 16 residues. The germline V gene has CDR1 SEHNR and CDR2 FQNEAQ (reference sequence). After removal of 6 bases from V and 1 base from J, the junction contained 8 bases not matched to a gene. CDR3 nucleotides: TGTGCCAGCAGTTTACGACTAGCGGGCTTCCAAGAGACCCAGTACTTC. It yields the protein CASSLRLAGFQETQYF.

V gene TRBV5-8 combines with J gene TRBJ2-5, with D perhaps matching TRBD1 or TRBD2 (6 bases each). The CDR3 runs 15 residues. Trimming left V 0 bases short and J 5 bases short, with 14 bases between. Germline V gene sequence: CDR1 SGHTS, CDR2 YDEGEE. The CDR3 DNA reads as TGTGCCAGCAGCTTGGGACGGGGGCGTGGGGAGACCCAGTACTTC. Protein product: CASSLGRGRGETQYF.

The V call is TRBV15, the J call TRBJ1-3; no definite D call. With 0 bases removed from V and 2 bases from J, the gap between germline ends came to 14 bases. The CDR3 sequence is 17 residues long. Germline V gene data show CDR1 as LNHNV and CDR2 as YYDKDF (reference sequence). The CDR3 sequence: CATSRDRTRNAGNTIYF. DNA of the CDR3: TGTGCCACCAGCAGAGATCGCACGAGGAACGCTGGAAACACCATATATTTT.

This clone was counted between two and nine times. Here the CDR3 DNA reads TGTGCCAGTAAAGGACAGGCCTACGAGCAGTACTTC. Its protein is CASKGQAYEQYF. The rearrangement uses TRBV6-5 and TRBJ2-7; TRBD1 agrees at 7 bases. CDR3 length: 12 amino acids. J was trimmed by 2 bases and V by 9 bases; bases with no gene match: 4. The V gene's germline CDR1 is MNHEY and CDR2 SVGAGI.

V and J are TRBV5-1 and TRBJ1-2, with D unresolved. The CDR3 has 13 residues. In germline, CDR1 is SGHRS, CDR2 YFSETQ. Trimming removed 3 bases from V and 4 bases from J, with 10 bases in between. The CDR3: CASSSEARYGYTF. In nucleotides, the CDR3 is TGCGCCAGCAGCTCCGAGGCCCGCTATGGCTACACCTTC.

This chain connects TRBV7-2 to TRBJ2-7; tentatively, D is TRBD1 (5 bases). The germline V gene encodes CDR1 SGHTA and CDR2 FQGNSA. CDR3 length: 15 residues. Trimming took 1 base from V and 4 from J, leaving 14 bases between them. This CDR3 reads CASSLGQGVLYEQYF. The DNA of the CDR3 is TGTGCCAGCAGCTTAGGGCAGGGTGTTCTTTACGAGCAGTACTTC. Variable domain in full (rest from reference TRBV7-2 and TRBJ2-7): GAGVSQSPSNKVTEKGKDVELRCDPISGHTALYWYRQSLGQGLEFLIYFQGNSAPDKSGLPSDRFSAERTGGSVSTLTIQRTQQEDSAVYLCASSLGQGVLYEQYFGPGTRLTVT.